There are a few counts of the clone carrying this T cell receptor (beta chain). No antigen is known for it. The entirety of the isolated RNA underwent reverse transcription, so expressed TCRB transcripts were sequenced. The table came from immunoSEQ multiplex PCR; TCRdb's copy has only in-frame clones and leaves some out. Among 300,000 to 450,000 clones listed, around an eighth were seen once. The data derive from a study of beta chain features in type 1 diabetes. Study-level background: There was similarity between patients and healthy donors in age, gender and cell yields. Study-level findings and limits: All four CD4+ subsets from Type 1 diabetes patients carried moderately but significantly shorter TCRB CDR3s. At VDJ recombination sites, type 1 diabetes patients had fewer insertions and more deleted nucleotides.

All of the sorted populations showed purity greater than 98%. Per the germline V gene, CDR1 is GTSNPN and CDR2 is SVGIG (reference sequence). V shed 5 bases, J shed 7 bases, and the junction held 9 bases outside the gene matches. The CDR3 has 13 residues. This receptor was obtained from a woman aged 18-29 years with type 1 diabetes. The source material was naive CD4+ T cells from blood. The chain employs TRBV30 and TRBJ2-7; 9 bases fit TRBD1. The CDR3 here is CAWGTGTGWEQYF. The CDR3 DNA reads TGTGCCTGGGGGACAGGGACGGGTTGGGAGCAGTACTTC.